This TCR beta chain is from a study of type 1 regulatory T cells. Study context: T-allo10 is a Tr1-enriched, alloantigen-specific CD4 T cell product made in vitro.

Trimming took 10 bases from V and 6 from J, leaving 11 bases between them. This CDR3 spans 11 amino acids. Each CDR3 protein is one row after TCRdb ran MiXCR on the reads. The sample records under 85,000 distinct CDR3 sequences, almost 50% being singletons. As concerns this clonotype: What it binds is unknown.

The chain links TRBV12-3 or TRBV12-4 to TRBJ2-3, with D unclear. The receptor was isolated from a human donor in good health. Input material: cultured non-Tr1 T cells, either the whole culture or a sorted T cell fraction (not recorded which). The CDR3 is CATTFRDTQYF. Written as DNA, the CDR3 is TGTGCCACCACCTTCCGGGATACGCAGTATTTT.